Each of the 22 T cell receptor beta chains below was sequenced from the same sample in a study of T cell clonality in common variable immunodeficiency. Sequenced by immunoSEQ multiplex PCR; TCRdb stores in-frame clones only, minus some. The data show about 74,000 clones, with none appearing a single time. The material sequenced was peripheral blood mononuclear cells. The receptors derive from a person aged 18 to 70 in good health.

This clone was found many times. The CDR3 end lies 3 residues beyond the end of the read and is filled in from the germline J gene. The chain employs TRBV19 and TRBJ2-1, with D unclear. Per germline, CDR1 LNHDA and CDR2 SQIVND (reference sequence). V lost 4 bases and J lost 8, with 6 bases in between. The length of the CDR3 is 11 residues. CDR3 protein: CASSTGYEQFF. The CDR3 bases that were read are TGTGCCAGTAGTACAGGATATGAG.

This clone was recorded at least ten times. With the read ending 3 residues before the CDR3 end, the germline J gene is used to fill in that end. The V gene is TRBV4-2, the J gene TRBJ2-7, with 9 bases identical to TRBD2. The CDR3 length is 18 residues. Germline loops: CDR1 LGHNA, CDR2 YNFKEQ. V dropped 4 bases and J dropped 5; count of bases not matched to a gene: 18. The CDR3 spells CASSRNLAGDATGNEQYF. The sequenced part of the CDR3 DNA is TGTGCCAGCAGCCGAAACTTAGCGGGAGACGCGACCGGGAACGAG.

This clone was picked up many times. Read data end 3 residues before the CDR3 end; the end is taken from the germline J gene. This rearrangement joins TRBV7-3 to TRBJ2-2; 9 bases line up with TRBD1. V lost 2 bases, J lost 7 bases, and 2 bases stayed unmatched. Germline CDR1 and CDR2: SGHTA and FQGTGA. The CDR3 extends over 14 amino acids. The CDR3 spells CASSLDRGIGELFF. Partial CDR3 DNA: TGTGCCAGCAGCTTAGACAGGGGGATCGGGGAG.

This clone has at least ten counts. The read finishes 3 residues shy of the CDR3 end, and the germline J gene is used to complete it. V usage is TRBV18 and J usage is TRBJ2-7, with D perhaps TRBD2 (6 bases). Trimming removed 3 bases at V and 2 bases at J, with 14 bases between. Germline V gives CDR1 KGHSH, CDR2 LQKENI. The CDR3 has 15 residues. CDR3 DNA, as far as it was read: TGTGCCAGCTCACCCGGGGGAACCCTAGCCTACGAG. Amino acids: CASSPGGTLAYE. Given in full, the CDR3 is CASSPGGTLAYEQYF.

This clone was counted ten times or more. Sequence at one end of the junction differs from germline and may be a read error. The CDR3 extends 3 residues past the end of the read, so its final part is completed from the germline J gene. The rearrangement links TRBV4-2 to TRBJ1-5, with D uncertain. This CDR3 contains 13 residues. CDR1 and CDR2 from the germline V gene are LGHNA and YNFKEQ. The CDR3 spells CASSPTPYQPQHF. Incomplete CDR3 DNA: TGCGCCAGCAGCCCGACACCTTATCAGCCC.

Many counts were recorded for this clone. The observed sequence ends 3 residues before the CDR3 terminus, with the missing tail filled in from the germline J gene. This chain connects TRBV5-5 to TRBJ2-1; maybe TRBD1 (5 bases). The CDR3 runs 13 residues. Germline V CDR1 and CDR2: SGHKS, YYEKEE (reference sequence). Trimming took off 0 bases at V and 4 bases at J, with 5 bases between the two ends. The sequenced part of the CDR3 DNA is TGTGCCAGCAGCTTGGACAGGTACAATGAG. It codes for CASSLDRYNE. The CDR3 in full is CASSLDRYNEQFF.

About this clone itself: Read sequence stops 3 residues before the CDR3 end, and the germline J gene provides the missing end. The chain joins TRBV5-1 to TRBJ2-5; 11 bases are a match to TRBD1. The germline gives CDR1 SGHRS, CDR2 YFSETQ. The V gene end was trimmed by 3 bases and the J gene end by 5 bases; junction bases not matched to a gene: 9. The CDR3 has 16 amino acids. The DNA read from the CDR3 is TGCGCCAGCAGCTGGGGGGACAGGGGGACTGGGGAGACC. Amino acid sequence: CASSWGDRGTGET. The full CDR3 protein reads CASSWGDRGTGETQYF.

This clone was seen many times. Read sequence stops 3 residues before the CDR3 end, and the germline J gene provides the missing end. This chain joins TRBV14 and TRBJ2-1, with TRBD2 identical over 7 bases. CDR1 is SGHDN and CDR2 is FVKESK in the germline V gene. V was pared by 7 bases and J by 9 bases, with 12 bases of the junction left unmatched. This CDR3 has 14 amino acids. The CDR3 sequence is CASNRGGPFGEQFF. The DNA read from the CDR3 is TGTGCCAGCAACCGGGGAGGGCCGTTCGGTGAG.

This clone was detected many times. Coverage ceases 3 residues before the CDR3 finishes, and the germline J gene fills in the end. The chain has TRBV6-1 and TRBJ2-3; 7 bases align to TRBD2. CDR1 MNHNS and CDR2 SASEGT come from the germline V gene. J lost 4 bases, V lost 4 bases, and 5 bases had no gene match. This CDR3 is built from 14 residues. CDR3 in amino acids: CASSGGLAADTQYF. CDR3 bases read: TGTGCCAGCAGTGGGGGTCTAGCGGCAGATACG.

This clone was found many times. From the germline J gene comes the end of the CDR3, since the read stops 3 residues before it. The chain employs TRBV10-3 and TRBJ2-5; TRBD2 aligns across 10 bases. Germline V lookup: CDR1 ENHRY, CDR2 SYGVKD. This CDR3 is built from 14 residues. The CDR3 sequence is CAISAGLAEETQYF. The DNA read from the CDR3 is TGTGCCATCAGTGCCGGACTAGCGGAGGAAACC.

This clone was observed many times. Relative to the germline gene, one junction end is altered; a read error may explain this. The read stops 3 residues short of the end of the CDR3; the missing end is completed from the germline J gene. This chain links TRBV7-7 with TRBJ2-3, with D possibly being TRBD2 (6 bases). The CDR3 spans 13 residues. CDR1 and CDR2 (germline): SSHAT, FNYEAQ (reference sequence). CDR3 region: CASSLDYTDTQYF. The covered CDR3 bases are TGTGCTAGCAGCTTGGACTACACAGATACG.

This clone was counted ten times or more. Read data end 3 residues before the CDR3 end; the end is taken from the germline J gene. This chain connects TRBV20-1 to TRBJ1-5, with a weak D call TRBD1 (5 bases). V lost 2 bases and J 4 bases, leaving 12 bases between the germline ends. Per germline, CDR1 DFQATT and CDR2 SNEGSKA (reference sequence). This CDR3 comprises 14 residues. CDR3 sequence: CSARLRGVNQPQHF. CDR3 bases read: TGCAGTGCTAGATTAAGGGGAGTGAATCAGCCC.

The table lists this clone with a few counts. The CDR3 extends 3 residues past the end of the read, so its final part is completed from the germline J gene. The chain recombines TRBV11-2 with TRBJ2-7; TRBD1 might be the D (6 bases). CDR1 and CDR2 from the germline V gene are SGHAT and FQNNGV. V was cut by 4 bases and J by 0 bases, with 10 bases left in between. The CDR3 runs to 14 residues. Partial CDR3 DNA: TGTGCCAGCAGCTCCCAGGACAGCTCCTACGAG. Its translation is CASSSQDSSYE. The entire CDR3 protein is CASSSQDSSYEQYF.

This clone was detected many times. Sequencing ends 3 residues short of the CDR3 end; the germline J gene provides the rest. The chain has TRBV24-1 and TRBJ2-5; 7 nucleotides line up with TRBD1. Trimming removed 4 bases from V and 2 bases from J; junction bases left unmatched: 18. The CDR3 is 19 residues long. Germline V gene lookup returns CDR1 KGHDR and CDR2 SFDVKD. The CDR3 protein is CATSDRTGTTRTGQETQYF. The DNA read from the CDR3 is TGTGCCACCAGTGACCGGACAGGAACAACTAGGACGGGTCAAGAGACC.

This clone was seen many times. The read terminates 3 residues before the CDR3 end, so the remaining end is supplied by the germline J gene. The chain links TRBV5-6 to TRBJ1-1, with a tentative D call TRBD1 (6 bases). The germline V gene encodes CDR1 SGHDT and CDR2 YYEEEE. Trimming removed 4 bases from V and 1 base from J, with 14 bases in between. This CDR3 is 15 amino acids long. The CDR3 protein is CASSPIGGRNTEAFF. The covered CDR3 bases are TGTGCCAGCAGCCCGATAGGGGGTCGGAACACTGAA.

This clone was recorded a few times. Read sequence stops 3 residues before the CDR3 end, and the germline J gene provides the missing end. The genes are TRBV19 and TRBJ1-6; D might be TRBD1 (5 bases). Germline lookup yields CDR1 LNHDA and CDR2 SQIVND (reference sequence). The length of the CDR3 is 14 residues. Between the trimmed V and J ends, which lost 4 bases and 7 bases, there was a span of 11 bases. The CDR3 sequence is CASSNRGGNSPLHF. The CDR3 bases that were read are TGTGCCAGTAGTAATCGCGGGGGGAATTCACCC.

A few counts support this clone. The CDR3 end is not reached by the read, which stops 3 residues before it; the germline J gene fills it in. The chain couples TRBV25-1 to TRBJ2-7, with D possibly matching TRBD2 (5 bases). The CDR3 is made up of 14 amino acids. CDR1 is MGHDK and CDR2 is SYGVNS in the germline V gene. The ends were cut back, 3 bases at V and 3 bases at J, with 12 bases in the middle. Partial CDR3 DNA: TGTGCCAGCAGTGATCCGTCCGAGGGCTACGAG. Translation: CASSDPSEGYE. The entire CDR3 reads CASSDPSEGYEQYF.

The sample holds many counts of this clone. Coverage ceases 3 residues before the CDR3 finishes, and the germline J gene fills in the end. This sequence joins TRBV12-3 or TRBV12-4 and TRBJ2-7, with D maybe TRBD1 (6 bases). Between the trimmed V and J ends, which lost 2 bases and 6 bases, there was a span of 17 bases. This CDR3 is 15 amino acids long. CDR3 DNA (partial): TGTGCCAGCAGTTTACTACAGGGAGTAGGTGGCGAG. Translated: CASSLLQGVGGE. The CDR3 as a whole reads CASSLLQGVGGEQYF.

Many counts were recorded for this clone. The CDR3 extends 3 residues past the end of the read, so its final part is completed from the germline J gene. This chain links TRBV19 with TRBJ2-6, with D tentatively TRBD1 or TRBD2 (5 bases each). CDR1 and CDR2 (germline): LNHDA, SQIVND (reference sequence). The CDR3 has 14 amino acids. V was cut by 5 bases and J by 2 bases, with 7 bases left in between. The CDR3 DNA, read in part, is TGTGCCAGTAGTCAGGGAGCTGGGGCCAACGTC. Amino acid sequence: CASSQGAGANV. The whole CDR3 sequence reads CASSQGAGANVLTF.

This clone was detected ten times or more. The read comes to an end 3 residues before the CDR3 does, leaving the germline J gene to fill in the end. This rearrangement joins TRBV20-1 to TRBJ1-4, with D perhaps TRBD1 (5 bases). Per the germline V gene, CDR1 is DFQATT and CDR2 is SNEGSKA (reference sequence). The CDR3 runs to 14 residues. V shed 6 bases and J shed 6 bases, with 17 bases lying between them. The CDR3 sequence is CSALPGQADEKLFF. The sequenced part of the CDR3 DNA is TGCAGTGCGCTACCAGGGCAGGCAGATGAAAAA.

This clone has at least ten counts. The CDR3 end falls 3 residues outside the read, so it is completed with the germline J gene. The V call is TRBV29-1, the J call TRBJ2-5; D gene ambiguous. Germline CDR1 reads SQVTM; CDR2 reads ANQGSEA. CDR3 length: 13 amino acids. V was trimmed by 4 bases and J by 4 bases, leaving 13 bases between them. The CDR3 region is CSVVSVSGETQYF. CDR3 DNA, as far as it was read: TGCAGCGTTGTGTCGGTTTCAGGAGAGACC.

This clone was picked up many times. The read halts 3 residues ahead of the CDR3 end, with the missing end drawn from the germline J gene. V gene TRBV5-1 combines with J gene TRBJ2-1; maybe TRBD2 (6 bases). CDR3 length equals 16 residues. Deletions cut 7 bases from V and 4 bases from J, with 21 bases between. Germline CDR1 reads SGHRS; CDR2 reads YFSETQ. The CDR3 loop is CASSRFTLTSYNEQFF. The DNA read from the CDR3 is TGCGCCAGCTCCCGATTCACATTGACTAGTTACAATGAG.